The T cell receptor (beta chain) under discussion was sequenced for a study of human T cells and chemical hapten exposure. The CDR3 has 14 residues. V shed 1 base and J shed 8 bases, with 14 bases lying between them. Time point: patch test 1, 2 weeks after DPC sensitization. Treatment: therapeutic diphenylcyclopropenone sensitization with weekly scalp DPC. General observations from the study: Sensitization with DPC brought no change to TCRs above 1 in 1000 in frequency.

This clonotype was found many times. Its matching antigen is unknown. TCRdb redid the calling of the RACE reads with MiXCR, one entry per CDR3 protein. The table records about 380,000 distinct CDR3 sequences, 4.8% of them present only once. The gene calls are TRBV12-3 or TRBV12-4 and TRBJ1-2; D gene uncertain. The TCR originated in a woman aged 50 to 65 with alopecia areata. Some clones in this sample may be carry-over from other donors' samples. Sequenced here: whole blood, sampled in connection with sensitization to the hapten diphenylcyclopropenone (DPC). CDR3 sequence reads: CASSLVPQGGGYTF. The DNA of the CDR3 is TGTGCCAGCAGTTTAGTCCCTCAAGGAGGAGGCTACACCTTC.